This entry concerns a single TCR beta chain. Antigen: not known. The data are from a study of T cell repertoires in cytomegalovirus infection. About the research overall: Public TCR beta signatures indicated both CMV infection and matching HLA type. Study results and caveats: Within the response measured ex vivo, HLA-C-restricted CMV-specific TCR beta clonotypes were dominant. Frequencies of public TCR beta families were cumulated, and this identified carriers of CMV plus the relevant HLA.

TCRdb called the reads again in MiXCR, with one record for every CDR3 protein. The sample holds 80,000 to 130,000 distinct CDR3 sequences, around a quarter seen once. This TCR derives from a human donor in good health (CMV status not recorded). Some clones in this sample may be carry-over from other donors' samples. Sequenced input: CD8+ T cells from PBMCs.

This chain's CDR3 is CAWSVGQYEQYF. The CDR3 DNA follows: TGTGCCTGGAGTGTTGGCCAGTACGAGCAGTACTTC. The chain couples TRBV30 to TRBJ2-7, with D unresolved. The CDR3 has 12 amino acids. Trimming took off 0 bases at V and 4 bases at J, with 7 bases between the two ends. Per germline, CDR1 GTSNPN and CDR2 SVGIG (reference sequence).